This TCR beta chain was captured by sequencing in a study of CD8 T cells in Susac syndrome. Negative isolation yielded the CD8+ and CD4+ T cells, while FACS enriched the TEMRA cells. Reverse transcription of roughly 0.5 to 1 ug RNA used random hexamers. The CDR3 of TCR beta was amplified by immunoSEQ multiplex PCR across 54 Vbeta and 13 Jbeta. TCRdb passed the immunoSEQ multiplex PCR reads through MiXCR, listing each CDR3 protein once. The table has over 150,000 distinct CDR3 sequences, roughly 95% seen once. The length of the CDR3 is 15 residues. V was pared by 2 bases and J by 3 bases, with 7 bases of the junction left unmatched.

The clonotype originates from a human donor with Susac syndrome. This chain uses TRBV12-3 or TRBV12-4 with TRBJ2-7; 7 bases line up with TRBD2. The sample consisted of CD4+ T cells from PBMCs. CDR3 in DNA: TGTGCCAGCAGTTTACACCGGGAGGCTCACTACGAGCAGTACTTC. This codes for CASSLHREAHYEQYF.